The rows below give T cell receptor beta chains drawn from one sample of a study of shared clonotypes between healthy human individuals. Data came from immunoSEQ multiplex PCR; TCRdb stores just in-frame clones and leaves some out. The sample yields some 2,000,000 clones, roughly 95% seen once. The sample taken for sequencing was naive CD4+ T cells sorted from blood. Receptors were obtained from a man between 18 and 35 years old in good health. CDR3s include the opening cysteine and the closing phenylalanine or tryptophan. Each record gives: J gene, D gene, V gene, CDR3 DNA, CDR3 protein. A D gene is named only where the DNA matches it firmly.

J: TRBJ1-1; D: NA; V: TRBV19; DNA: TGTGCCAGTACCGCCAGGGGAGGGGACACTGAAGCTTTCTTT; CDR3: CASTARGGDTEAFF
J: TRBJ2-1; D: TRBD2; V: TRBV19; DNA: TGTGCCAGTAGCTGGACTAGCGGGACCAATGAGCAGTTCTTC; CDR3: CASSWTSGTNEQFF
J: TRBJ2-7; D: TRBD2; V: TRBV5-6; DNA: TGTGCCAGCAGACGGACTAGCGGGAGTTACTACGAGCAGTACTTC; CDR3: CASRRTSGSYYEQYF
J: TRBJ2-1; D: NA; V: TRBV4-1; DNA: TGCGCCAGCAGCCAAGATCGAGCGGTCTCCTACAATGAGCAGTTCTTC; CDR3: CASSQDRAVSYNEQFF
J: TRBJ1-5; D: NA; V: TRBV6-4; DNA: TGTGCCAGCAGCGCACAGGAGAATCAGCCCCAGCATTTT; CDR3: CASSAQENQPQHF
J: TRBJ1-3; D: NA; V: TRBV11-3; DNA: TGTGCCAGCAGCCAATCCAAGGGCTCTGGAAACACCATATATTTT; CDR3: CASSQSKGSGNTIYF
J: TRBJ1-3; D: NA; V: TRBV10-2; DNA: TGCGCCAGCAGGGACTTGGGAAACACCATATATTTT; CDR3: CASRDLGNTIYF
J: TRBJ2-3; D: TRBD2; V: TRBV10-3; DNA: TGTGCCATAGGACTAGCGAGCACAGATACGCAGTATTTT; CDR3: CAIGLASTDTQYF
J: TRBJ1-1; D: NA; V: TRBV11-2; DNA: TGTGCCAGCGGCGTATCCCGGCCCACTGAAGCTTTCTTT; CDR3: CASGVSRPTEAFF
J: TRBJ1-1; D: TRBD1; V: TRBV19; DNA: TGTGCCAGTAGTATAGCAGGGGGTAACACTGAAGCTTTCTTT; CDR3: CASSIAGGNTEAFF
J: TRBJ1-4; D: NA; V: TRBV15; DNA: TGTGCCACCAGGTCACATCGGGGCGAAGAAAAACTGTTTTTT; CDR3: CATRSHRGEEKLFF
J: TRBJ2-1; D: TRBD2; V: TRBV4-2; DNA: TGTGCCAGCAGCCAGTATTCGGGGGGGATGCCTACCTACAATGAGCAGTTCTTC; CDR3: CASSQYSGGMPTYNEQFF